A selection of T cell receptor beta chains follows, all from one sample in a study of CD8 T cells in Susac syndrome. TCRdb ran MiXCR on the immunoSEQ multiplex PCR reads and lists one entry per CDR3 protein. The sample yields about 430,000 distinct CDR3 sequences, more than 80% seen once. Material: CD8+ T cells from PBMCs. These receptors came from a human donor with multiple sclerosis. Each CDR3 is given with its conserved first and last residue. Fields, in order: J gene, V gene, CDR3 protein.

TRBJ1-2 TRBV4-1 CASSQRGRGGYTF
TRBJ2-3 TRBV5-1 CASSWGTSPDTQYF
TRBJ1-3 TRBV11-2 CASSYGDGLYF
TRBJ1-6 TRBV15 CATSKLTGGNSPLHF
TRBJ1-1 TRBV21-1 CASSKLPGRGTEAFF
TRBJ2-7 TRBV19 CASSARDNSYEQYF
TRBJ2-7 TRBV30 CAWASGTSYEQYF
TRBJ2-3 TRBV27 CASRNEAGELPDTQYF
TRBJ2-3 TRBV13 CASSPRDSVGPDTQYF
TRBJ2-3 TRBV29-1 CSVHSGRAADTQYF
TRBJ1-1 TRBV4-1 CASSQTGPGGTEAFF
TRBJ1-4 TRBV4-1 CASGTGANEKLFF
TRBJ1-1 TRBV7-2 CASSLSTRESMNTEAFF
TRBJ2-7 TRBV20-1 CSARGDHYEQYF
TRBJ2-1 TRBV7-9 CASSLVALSYNEQFF
TRBJ2-1 TRBV27 CASSLYNQGLSYNEQFF
TRBJ2-1 TRBV20-1 CSARGRSRGGNEQFF
TRBJ1-1 TRBV4-1 CASSQPGTGLGGIEAFF
TRBJ1-1 TRBV13 CASSARNTEAFF
TRBJ2-5 TRBV3-1 CASSQGGNQETQYF
TRBJ2-1 TRBV5-4 CASSPSTSGTYNEQFF
TRBJ2-2 TRBV13 CASHNPRRGHTGELFF
TRBJ2-1 TRBV29-1 CSVSVPGQGIVWNEQFF
TRBJ2-7 TRBV4-1 CASSHVGGDRGRYEQYF
TRBJ1-5 TRBV7-9 CASSGDSRVQPQHF
TRBJ1-1 TRBV7-6 CASSQTAGVRTEAFF
TRBJ1-1 TRBV2 CASSAKGTASIDSEAFF
TRBJ2-5 TRBV12-3/TRBV12-4 CASSRPTSWNQGETQYF
TRBJ2-7 TRBV2 CASSESGFGQPVEQYF
TRBJ2-1 TRBV6-5 CASSPGSGTYNEQFF
TRBJ1-1 TRBV5-8 CASDLRMNTEAFF
TRBJ2-1 TRBV7-2 CASSLAGGTYEQFF
TRBJ2-7 TRBV28 CASSLRQGVGISFEQYF
TRBJ2-3 TRBV4-1 CASSQGLLAPGTDTQYF
TRBJ2-7 TRBV30 CAWSVLLGYEQYF
TRBJ1-1 TRBV10-2 CASSESIVAGVDTEAFF